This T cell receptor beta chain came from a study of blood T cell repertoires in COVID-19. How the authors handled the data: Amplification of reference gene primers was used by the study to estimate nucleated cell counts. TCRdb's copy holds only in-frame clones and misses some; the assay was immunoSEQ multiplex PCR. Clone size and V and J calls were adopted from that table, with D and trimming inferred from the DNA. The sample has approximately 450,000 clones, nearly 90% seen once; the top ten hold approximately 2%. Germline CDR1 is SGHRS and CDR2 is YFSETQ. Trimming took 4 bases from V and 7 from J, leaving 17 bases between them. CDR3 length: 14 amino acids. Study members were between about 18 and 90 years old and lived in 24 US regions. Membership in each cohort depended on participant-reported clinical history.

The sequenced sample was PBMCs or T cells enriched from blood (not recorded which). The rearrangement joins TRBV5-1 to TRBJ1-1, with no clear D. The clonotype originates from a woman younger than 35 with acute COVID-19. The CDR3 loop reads CASSKDAAMGEAFF. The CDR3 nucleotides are TGCGCCAGCAGCAAGGATGCGGCTATGGGTGAAGCTTTCTTT.